What follows are 4 T cell receptor beta chains derived from one specimen sequenced in a study of preoperative IRX-2 immunotherapy in early breast cancer. Assay used: immunoSEQ multiplex PCR; TCRdb lists only in-frame clones, some missing. Here the sample spans around 38,000 clones, 70% to 80% being singletons. Noted treatment: preoperative locoregional IRX-2 cytokine immunotherapy. Here the sequenced sample was tumor tissue, taken after IRX-2 immunotherapy. The receptors come from a human donor with breast cancer.

This chain uses TRBV30 with TRBJ1-2; TRBD1 agrees at 8 bases. Germline V gene sequence: CDR1 GTSNPN, CDR2 SVGIG (reference sequence). V trimming: 0 bases; J trimming: 6 bases; junction bases outside the gene matches: 12. CDR3 length: 16 amino acids. The DNA of the CDR3 is TGTGCCTGGAGTGTACGGCAGGGGGCGCCCCGGGATGGCTACACCTTC. This sequence encodes CAWSVRQGAPRDGYTF.

The chain couples TRBV6-8 to TRBJ2-1; TRBD1 agrees at 8 bases. V was clipped by 6 bases and J by 8 bases; unmatched bases: 9. Germline CDR1 MNHGY, CDR2 SAAAGT. This CDR3 is built from 14 residues. In DNA form, the CDR3 reads TGTGCCAGCAGCCTACTGGGGGACAGGTATGAGCAGTTCTTC. It codes for CASSLLGDRYEQFF.

The rearrangement uses TRBV5-1 and TRBJ2-7, with a possible D match to TRBD2 (5 bases). V lost 4 bases and J lost 5, with 16 bases in between. Germline lookup yields CDR1 SGHRS and CDR2 YFSETQ. This CDR3 region has 14 residues. CDR3 region: CASSGTGSRDEQYF. In DNA, the CDR3 is TGCGCCAGCAGCGGCACGGGGTCCCGGGACGAGCAGTACTTC.

A few counts support this clone. This chain joins TRBV28 and TRBJ1-5, with TRBD1 matching over 8 bases. The CDR3 length is 14 residues. J lost 6 bases, V lost 6 bases, and 7 bases had no gene match. Germline CDR1 MDHEN, CDR2 SYDVKM. In nucleotides, the CDR3 is TGTGCCAGCAGGGGACAGGTGGCAGGTCAGCCCCAGCATTTT. It encodes CASRGQVAGQPQHF.